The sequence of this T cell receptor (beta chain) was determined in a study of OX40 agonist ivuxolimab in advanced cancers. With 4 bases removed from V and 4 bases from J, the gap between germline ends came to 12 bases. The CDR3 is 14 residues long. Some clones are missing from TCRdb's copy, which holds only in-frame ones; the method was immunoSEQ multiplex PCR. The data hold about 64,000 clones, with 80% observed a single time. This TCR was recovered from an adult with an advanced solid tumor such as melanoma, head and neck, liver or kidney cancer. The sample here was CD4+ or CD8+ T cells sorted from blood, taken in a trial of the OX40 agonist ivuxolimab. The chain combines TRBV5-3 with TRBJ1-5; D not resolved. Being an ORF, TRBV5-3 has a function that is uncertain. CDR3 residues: CARSNRRPNQPQHF. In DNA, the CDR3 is TGTGCCAGAAGCAACAGAAGACCGAATCAGCCCCAGCATTTT.